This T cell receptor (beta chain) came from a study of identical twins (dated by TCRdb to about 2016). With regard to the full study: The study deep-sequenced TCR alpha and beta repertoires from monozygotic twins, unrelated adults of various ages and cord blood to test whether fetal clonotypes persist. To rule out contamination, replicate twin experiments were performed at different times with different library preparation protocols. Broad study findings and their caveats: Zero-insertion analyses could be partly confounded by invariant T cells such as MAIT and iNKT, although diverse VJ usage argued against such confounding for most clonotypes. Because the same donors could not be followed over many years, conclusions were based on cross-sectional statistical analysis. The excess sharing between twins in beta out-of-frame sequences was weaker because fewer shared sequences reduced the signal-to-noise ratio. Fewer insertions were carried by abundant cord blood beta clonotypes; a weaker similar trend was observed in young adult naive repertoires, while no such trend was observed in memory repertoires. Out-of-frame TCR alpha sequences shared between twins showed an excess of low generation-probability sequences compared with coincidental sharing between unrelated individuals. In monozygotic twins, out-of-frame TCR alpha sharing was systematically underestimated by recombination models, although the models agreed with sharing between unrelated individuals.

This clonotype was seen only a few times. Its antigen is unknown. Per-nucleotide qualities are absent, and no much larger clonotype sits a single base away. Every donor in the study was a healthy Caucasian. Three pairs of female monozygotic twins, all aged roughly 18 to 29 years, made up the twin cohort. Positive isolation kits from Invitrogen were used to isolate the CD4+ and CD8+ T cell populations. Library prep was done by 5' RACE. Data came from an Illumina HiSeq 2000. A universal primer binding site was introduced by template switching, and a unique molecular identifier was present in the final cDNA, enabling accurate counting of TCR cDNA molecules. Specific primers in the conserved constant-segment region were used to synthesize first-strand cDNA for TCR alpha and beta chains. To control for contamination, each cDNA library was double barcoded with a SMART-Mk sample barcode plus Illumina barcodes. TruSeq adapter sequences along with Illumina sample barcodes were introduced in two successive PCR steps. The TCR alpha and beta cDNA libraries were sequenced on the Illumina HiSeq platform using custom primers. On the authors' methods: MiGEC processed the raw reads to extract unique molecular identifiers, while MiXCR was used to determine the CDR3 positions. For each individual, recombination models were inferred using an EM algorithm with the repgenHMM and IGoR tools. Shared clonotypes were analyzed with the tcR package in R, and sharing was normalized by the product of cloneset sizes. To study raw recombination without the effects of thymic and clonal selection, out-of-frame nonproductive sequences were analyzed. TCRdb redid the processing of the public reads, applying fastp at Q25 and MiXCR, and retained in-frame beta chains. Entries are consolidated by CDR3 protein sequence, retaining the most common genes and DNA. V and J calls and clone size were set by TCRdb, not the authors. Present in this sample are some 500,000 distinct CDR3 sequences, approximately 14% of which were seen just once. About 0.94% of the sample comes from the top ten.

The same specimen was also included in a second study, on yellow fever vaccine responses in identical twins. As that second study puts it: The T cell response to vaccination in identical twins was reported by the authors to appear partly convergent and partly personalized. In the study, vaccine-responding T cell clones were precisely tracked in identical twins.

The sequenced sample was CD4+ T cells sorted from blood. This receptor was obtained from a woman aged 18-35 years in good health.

The CDR3 reads CSVRDTYEQYF. The nucleotides read TGCAGCGTTCGGGACACCTACGAGCAGTACTTC. Recombination connected TRBV29-1 to TRBJ2-7; TRBD1 is a possible D gene, resting on 6 matching bases. The germline V gene yields SQVTM for CDR1 and ANQGSEA for CDR2. V sheds 5 bases and J sheds 2 bases, leaving 7 bases between their ends. Reading from cysteine to phenylalanine, the CDR3 counts 11 amino acids. The DNA shown is the 33-base CDR3, in frame from base 1.